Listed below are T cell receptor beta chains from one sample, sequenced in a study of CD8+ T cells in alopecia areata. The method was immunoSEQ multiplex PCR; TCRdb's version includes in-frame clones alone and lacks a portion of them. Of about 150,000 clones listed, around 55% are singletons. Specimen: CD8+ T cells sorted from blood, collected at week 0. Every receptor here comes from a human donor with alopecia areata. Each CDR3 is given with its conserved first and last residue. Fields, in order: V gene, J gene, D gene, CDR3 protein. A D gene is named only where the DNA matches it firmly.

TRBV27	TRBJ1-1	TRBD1	CASQHRGRFTEAFF
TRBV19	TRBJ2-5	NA	CASRAGTGIETQYF
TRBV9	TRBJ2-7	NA	CASSPEGGSEEQYF
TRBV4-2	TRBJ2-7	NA	CASSQDPGTVSYEQYF
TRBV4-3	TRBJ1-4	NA	CASSQGGGEKLFF
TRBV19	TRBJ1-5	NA	CASSPKTGLYQPQHF
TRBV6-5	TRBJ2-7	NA	CASSYSRDSSEQYF
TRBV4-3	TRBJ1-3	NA	CASSHGDGFISGNTIYF
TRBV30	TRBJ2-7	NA	CAWSVLEGSSSYEQYF
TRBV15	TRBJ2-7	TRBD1	CATAAGDRGSYEQYF
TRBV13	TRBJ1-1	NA	CASSLARGNTEAFF
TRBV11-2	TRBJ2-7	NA	CASSLAFQGTYEQYF
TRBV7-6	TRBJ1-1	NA	CASSAKTDVNTEAFF
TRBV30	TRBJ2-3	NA	CACQLGTDTQYF
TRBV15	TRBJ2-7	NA	CATSRDREGSYEQYF
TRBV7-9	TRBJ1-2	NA	CASADGADGYTF
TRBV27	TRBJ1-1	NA	CASRTAQQGQTEAFF
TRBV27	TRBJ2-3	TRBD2	CASSLSWTSATDTQYF
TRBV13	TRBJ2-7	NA	CASSLGQNEQYF
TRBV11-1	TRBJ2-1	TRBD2	CASRPGTSAEQFF
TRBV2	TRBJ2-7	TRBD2	CASSERPRLAESREQYF
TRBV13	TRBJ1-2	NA	CASSSSDGYTF
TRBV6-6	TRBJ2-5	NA	CASGRQLQETQYF
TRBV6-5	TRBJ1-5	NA	CASSYSTAGNQPQHF
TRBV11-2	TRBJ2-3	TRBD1	CASSIGRGQVDTQYF
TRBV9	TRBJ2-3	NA	CASSPDRPTDTQYF
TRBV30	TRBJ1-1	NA	CAWGVEQGVNTEAFF